Listed here are 32 T cell receptor beta chains from one sample, sequenced in a study of T-cell reconstitution after alpha-beta-depleted transplantation in children. A library of TCRbeta sequences, prepared with unique molecular identifiers, was generated. TCRdb processed the PCR reads anew with MiXCR; each CDR3 protein has one entry. The data show about 74,000 distinct CDR3 sequences, 13% to 15% seen once. The input for sequencing was PBMCs, mostly from graft donor cells, taken 180 days after TCRalphabeta/CD19-depleted stem cell transplant. These receptors were obtained from a male patient aged 2 to 9 who had a stem cell transplant for acute lymphoblastic leukemia, so the T cells may come from the graft donor.

The chain's CDR3 is CASSPEFDNEQFF. DNA for the CDR3: TGTGCCAGCAGCCCCGAGTTCGACAATGAGCAGTTCTTC. The rearrangement uses TRBV7-9 and TRBJ2-1; D remains ambiguous. V was clipped by 5 bases and J by 5 bases, with 10 bases between them. From germline, CDR1 is SEHNR and CDR2 FQNEAQ (reference sequence). The CDR3 loop spans 13 amino acids. The variable domain in full, with the rest retrieved from reference TRBV7-9 and TRBJ2-1, is DTGVSQNPRHKITKRGQNVTFRCDPISEHNRLYWYRQTLGQGPEFLTYFQNEAQLEKSRLLSDRFSAERPKGSFSTLEIQRTEQGDSAMYLCASSPEFDNEQFFGPGTRLTVL.

The chain is built from TRBV15 and TRBJ2-3; D is undetermined. Germline assignment: CDR1 LNHNV and CDR2 YYDKDF (reference sequence). CDR3 size: 12 residues. Between the trimmed V and J ends, which lost 5 bases and 7 bases, there was a span of 10 bases. The CDR3 is CATSSPPHTQYF. The CDR3, as DNA: TGTGCCACCAGCTCGCCCCCCCATACGCAGTATTTT. Drawing the rest from reference TRBV15 and TRBJ2-3, the complete variable domain is DAMVIQNPRYQVTQFGKPVTLSCSQTLNHNVMYWYQQKSSQAPKLLFHYYDKDFNNEADTPDNFQSRRPNTSFCFLDIRSPGLGDTAMYLCATSSPPHTQYFGPGTRLTVL.

This clonotype was observed a few times. The CDR3 region is CASSYSGTEETQYF. In DNA form, the CDR3 reads TGTGCCAGCAGTTACTCTGGCACGGAGGAGACCCAGTACTTC. The chain couples TRBV6-5 to TRBJ2-5; D gene unclear. V lost 0 bases to trimming and J lost 5 bases, with 10 bases between them. Germline-derived CDR1 and CDR2 are MNHEY and SVGAGI. The CDR3 sequence is 14 residues long.

The J gene is TRBJ2-5, the V gene TRBV11-1, with 9 bases lining up with TRBD1. Germline loops: CDR1 SGHAT, CDR2 FQDESV (reference sequence). CDR3 length equals 15 residues. Germline trimming cut 0 bases from V and 4 bases from J; bases unmatched to any gene: 3. CDR3 sequence (DNA): TGTGCCAGCAGCTTAGCGACAGGGGGTAGAGAGACCCAGTACTTC. Its protein is CASSLATGGRETQYF.

This clonotype was counted at least ten times. The chain carries TRBV28 and TRBJ2-7; D not certain. CDR1 MDHEN and CDR2 SYDVKM come from the germline V gene. This CDR3 is built from 14 residues. V gave up 6 bases and J gave up 2 bases, with 14 bases separating them. The CDR3 coding sequence is TGTGCCAGCAGGATAGCCGCGTTTGCCTACGAGCAGTACTTC. Translation: CASRIAAFAYEQYF.

This clonotype was observed a few times. This chain links TRBV12-3 or TRBV12-4 with TRBJ2-5; D unclear. There are 15 residues in the CDR3. Trimming cost V 6 bases and J 5 bases, with 19 bases left between them. This CDR3 is CASSSVLLLGETQYF. CDR3 bases: TGTGCCAGCAGCTCCGTCTTGCTATTGGGGGAGACCCAGTACTTC.

Of note for this clonotype: A single base separates this from a much larger clone, so it may be a read error. The CDR3 region has the DNA TGTGCCAGCGGTCCTAACGGGCGCGGCTCCTACAATGAGCAGTTCTTC. It specifies CASGPNGRGSYNEQFF. This chain links TRBV7-3 with TRBJ2-1; unclear D gene. The length of the CDR3 is 16 residues. The ends were cut back, 8 bases at V and 0 bases at J, with 17 bases in the middle. Germline V gene lookup returns CDR1 SGHTA and CDR2 FQGTGA.

This chain connects TRBV5-1 to TRBJ1-1, with D maybe TRBD1 (5 bases). Per germline, CDR1 SGHRS and CDR2 YFSETQ. V was clipped by 0 bases and J by 7 bases, with 10 bases between them. This CDR3 region has 13 residues. CDR3 residues: CASSLVMGDEAFF. For the CDR3, the DNA is TGCGCCAGCAGCTTGGTTATGGGGGATGAAGCTTTCTTT. The full variable domain, with the rest looked up from reference TRBV5-1 and TRBJ1-1, is KAGVTQTPRYLIKTRGQQVTLSCSPISGHRSVSWYQQTPGQGLQFLFEYFSETQRNKGNFPGRFSGRQFSNSRSEMNVSTLELGDSALYLCASSLVMGDEAFFGQGTRLTVV.

The rearrangement joins TRBV9 to TRBJ2-1; 12 positions match TRBD2. This CDR3 has 16 residues. Germline V gene lookup returns CDR1 SGDLS and CDR2 YYNGEE. V lost 0 bases to trimming and J lost 5 bases; unmatched junction nucleotides: 3. CDR3 coding DNA: TGTGCCAGCAGCGTAGCTAGCGGGAGGGCGCACAATGAGCAGTTCTTC. The encoded protein is CASSVASGRAHNEQFF.

This clonotype was seen just once. The V gene is TRBV7-2, the J gene TRBJ2-3, with TRBD2 matching 9 bases. The CDR3 has 14 amino acids. Germline lookup yields CDR1 SGHTA and CDR2 FQGNSA. V dropped 2 bases and J dropped 6; count of bases not matched to a gene: 3. The CDR3 nucleotides read TGTGCCAGCAGCTTAAATAGCGGGAGTGATACGCAGTATTTT. Its protein product is CASSLNSGSDTQYF.

The chain couples TRBV4-3 to TRBJ1-1; D unresolved. V lost 0 bases, J lost 9 bases, and 11 bases lay in between. In germline, CDR1 is LGHNA, CDR2 YSLEER. CDR3 length equals 13 residues. In nucleotides, the CDR3 is TGCGCCAGCAGCCAAGAACGGTTTTATAAAGCTTTCTTT. Translating it yields CASSQERFYKAFF.

The chain employs TRBV5-1 and TRBJ2-6; 10 bases are shared with TRBD1. Looked up from germline, CDR1 is SGHRS and CDR2 is YFSETQ. This CDR3 is 17 amino acids long. Unmatched junction bases numbered 4, after V lost 4 bases and J lost 0 bases. The CDR3 sequence: CASSPTGGGSGANVLTF. As DNA, the CDR3 is TGCGCCAGCAGCCCGACAGGGGGCGGCTCTGGGGCCAACGTCCTGACTTTC. The whole variable domain, filled in from reference TRBV5-1 and TRBJ2-6, reads KAGVTQTPRYLIKTRGQQVTLSCSPISGHRSVSWYQQTPGQGLQFLFEYFSETQRNKGNFPGRFSGRQFSNSRSEMNVSTLELGDSALYLCASSPTGGGSGANVLTFGAGSRLTVL.

There are a few counts of this clonotype. The rearrangement links TRBV14 to TRBJ2-7; D gene uncertain. With 4 bases removed from V and 1 base from J, the gap between germline ends came to 14 bases. There are 15 residues in the CDR3. Per the germline V gene, CDR1 is SGHDN and CDR2 is FVKESK. DNA of the CDR3: TGTGCCAGCAGCCCCAAGAATAAAGGATCCTACGAGCAGTACTTC. This gives the protein CASSPKNKGSYEQYF.

The chain couples TRBV2 to TRBJ2-1; 7 positions match TRBD1. Germline CDR1 is SNHLY and CDR2 is FYNNEI. The CDR3 is 14 residues long. V was pared by 5 bases and J by 4 bases, with 5 bases of the junction left unmatched. The CDR3 protein is CASSLDRVYNEQFF. DNA of the CDR3: TGTGCCAGCAGTCTTGACAGGGTTTACAATGAGCAGTTCTTC.

This clonotype was seen at least ten times. The rearrangement joins TRBV7-2 to TRBJ2-3, with TRBD2 identical over 11 bases. The CDR3 loop spans 15 amino acids. CDR1 is SGHTA and CDR2 is FQGNSA in the germline V gene. With V trimmed by 5 bases and J by 1 base, 2 bases remained unmatched. CDR3 in DNA: TGTGCCAGCAGCGTGGGACTAGCGGGCACAGATACGCAGTATTTT. It encodes CASSVGLAGTDTQYF. The variable domain in full, with the rest retrieved from reference TRBV7-2 and TRBJ2-3, is GAGVSQSPSNKVTEKGKDVELRCDPISGHTALYWYRQSLGQGLEFLIYFQGNSAPDKSGLPSDRFSAERTGGSVSTLTIQRTQQEDSAVYLCASSVGLAGTDTQYFGPGTRLTVL.

In this sample, this clonotype turned up many times. The V gene is TRBV7-2, the J gene TRBJ2-5, with unresolved D. In germline, CDR1 is SGHTA, CDR2 FQGNSA. With 6 bases removed from V and 2 bases from J, the gap between germline ends came to 4 bases. The CDR3 runs 11 residues. Here the CDR3 reads CASSLQETQYF. CDR3 bases: TGTGCCAGCAGTTTACAAGAGACCCAGTACTTC.

The table lists this clonotype with many counts. This chain uses TRBV10-3 with TRBJ2-2; TRBD1 matches at 9 bases. Germline trimming cut 0 bases from V and 7 bases from J; bases unmatched to any gene: 3. The CDR3 is made up of 15 amino acids. CDR1 ENHRY and CDR2 SYGVKD come from the germline V gene. CDR3 bases: TGTGCCATCAGTGAGTCGGGGACAGGGAACGGGGAGCTGTTTTTT. Translating it yields CAISESGTGNGELFF.

V and J are TRBV25-1 and TRBJ2-7, with D possibly matching TRBD2 (6 bases). Germline CDR1 is MGHDK and CDR2 is SYGVNS. This CDR3 is 13 amino acids long. V dropped 8 bases and J dropped 3 bases, with 14 bases sitting between them. The CDR3 DNA sequence: TGTGCCAGCGCGGAGGGCCAGCTCTACGAGCAGTACTTC. The encoded protein is CASAEGQLYEQYF.

This clonotype was found a few times. The gene calls are TRBV3-1 and TRBJ2-7; 11 bases are a match to TRBD1. Trimming took 8 bases from V and 5 from J; bases not matched to a gene: 8. Germline V lookup: CDR1 LGHDT, CDR2 YNNKEL (reference sequence). This CDR3 region has 14 residues. CDR3 protein: CASRPGQGDHEQYF. The CDR3 DNA follows: TGTGCCAGCCGTCCGGGACAGGGGGACCACGAGCAGTACTTC.

This clonotype was seen only a few times. The V gene is TRBV29-1, the J gene TRBJ2-2; D gene uncertain. The CDR3 consists of 15 residues. CDR1 is SQVTM, CDR2 ANQGSEA, per germline. V lost 6 bases, J lost 0 bases, and 14 bases lay in between. The CDR3 nucleotides are TGCAGCGTCCTGACGGCAGGCCCGAACACCGGGGAGCTGTTTTTT. It codes for CSVLTAGPNTGELFF.

This clonotype was detected only once. This chain links TRBV7-9 with TRBJ2-2; D tentatively fits TRBD1 or TRBD2 (5 bases each). The CDR3 consists of 15 residues. Between the trimmed V and J ends, which lost 5 bases and 2 bases, there was a span of 12 bases. CDR1 and CDR2 from the germline V gene are SEHNR and FQNEAQ (reference sequence). CDR3 amino acids: CASSSRDGNTGELFF. The CDR3 DNA is TGTGCCAGCAGCAGCCGGGACGGCAACACCGGGGAGCTGTTTTTT.

This clonotype was detected a few times. V usage is TRBV5-1 and J usage is TRBJ1-1, with D unclear. Germline loops: CDR1 SGHRS, CDR2 YFSETQ. V was shortened by 3 bases and J by 5 bases, with 20 bases between the two germline ends. The CDR3 has 16 amino acids. The CDR3 is CASSWASLTRGTEAFF. CDR3 in DNA: TGCGCCAGCAGCTGGGCTTCCTTAACCCGAGGGACTGAAGCTTTCTTT.

This clonotype turned up a few times. The chain couples TRBV28 to TRBJ2-1; 7 nucleotides line up with TRBD2. The CDR3 sequence is 15 residues long. After removal of 5 bases from V and 4 bases from J, the junction contained 8 bases not matched to a gene. CDR1 and CDR2 (germline): MDHEN, SYDVKM. CDR3 coding DNA: TGTGCCAGCAGTGACCCCCTAGCGGCTTACAATGAGCAGTTCTTC. This translates into CASSDPLAAYNEQFF. The full variable domain, with the rest looked up from reference TRBV28 and TRBJ2-1, is DVKVTQSSRYLVKRTGEKVFLECVQDMDHENMFWYRQDPGLGLRLIYFSYDVKMKEKGDIPEGYSVSREKKERFSLILESASTNQTSMYLCASSDPLAAYNEQFFGPGTRLTVL.

This clonotype was recorded a few times. Compared with germline, one end of the junction differs, possibly owing to a read error. The chain combines TRBV12-3 or TRBV12-4 with TRBJ1-5; unclear D gene. This CDR3 region has 13 residues. The CDR3 DNA follows: TGTGCCAGCAGCTTAGCAGAATTTGGGCCCCAGCATTTT. Its protein is CASSLAEFGPQHF.

A few counts support this clonotype. This chain links TRBV30 with TRBJ2-5; no reliable D call. The CDR3 extends over 13 amino acids. From germline, CDR1 is GTSNPN and CDR2 SVGIG (reference sequence). V lost 2 bases to trimming and J lost 5 bases, with 12 bases between them. The CDR3 nucleotides read TGTGCCTGGAGTCCGTCCGGGCGGGAGACCCAGTACTTC. It specifies CAWSPSGRETQYF.

V is TRBV5-1 and J is TRBJ2-5; 8 positions match TRBD2. From germline, CDR1 is SGHRS and CDR2 YFSETQ. Trimming took 0 bases from V and 0 from J; bases not matched to a gene: 4. CDR3 size: 16 residues. CDR3 region: CASSLDRGGYQETQYF. Here the CDR3 DNA reads TGCGCCAGCAGCTTGGACCGGGGGGGGTACCAAGAGACCCAGTACTTC.

This clonotype was observed at least ten times. The rearrangement uses TRBV5-1 and TRBJ2-1; 8 bases align to TRBD2. Germline CDR1 is SGHRS and CDR2 is YFSETQ. The CDR3 has 16 amino acids. The trim removed 3 bases at V and 0 bases at J, leaving 5 bases unmatched. CDR3 amino acids: CASSWGLAGSYNEQFF. The DNA for the CDR3 is TGCGCCAGCAGCTGGGGGCTAGCGGGCTCCTACAATGAGCAGTTCTTC.

This clonotype has at least ten counts. V usage is TRBV20-1 and J usage is TRBJ2-5; unclear D gene. CDR1 and CDR2 from the germline V gene are DFQATT and SNEGSKA (reference sequence). The V end lost 5 bases, the J end lost 2 bases, and 3 bases lay between the germline ends. CDR3 length: 10 residues. As DNA, the CDR3 is TGCAGTGCTTCACAAGAGACCCAGTACTTC. Amino acid sequence: CSASQETQYF.

This clonotype was found many times. The V gene is TRBV28, the J gene TRBJ2-7; D possibly uses TRBD1 or TRBD2 (6 bases each). V was pared by 3 bases and J by 3 bases, with 18 bases between. This CDR3 comprises 16 residues. Looked up from germline, CDR1 is MDHEN and CDR2 is SYDVKM. This CDR3 reads CASSFGTTGGNYEQYF. The CDR3 DNA sequence: TGTGCCAGCAGTTTCGGGACAACCGGGGGAAACTACGAGCAGTACTTC.

This rearrangement joins TRBV6-5 to TRBJ2-3; 7 nucleotides match TRBD1. V shed 4 bases, J shed 0 bases, and the junction held 4 bases outside the gene matches. Germline CDR1 is MNHEY and CDR2 is SVGAGI. The CDR3 sequence is 15 residues long. The CDR3 protein is CASSLDRPSTDTQYF. As DNA, the CDR3 is TGTGCCAGCAGTTTGGACAGGCCTAGCACAGATACGCAGTATTTT.

The rearrangement links TRBV7-8 to TRBJ1-2; tentative D call: TRBD1 (5 bases). V was pared by 5 bases and J by 3 bases, with 10 bases between. This CDR3 has 13 amino acids. From germline, CDR1 is SGHVS and CDR2 FQNEAQ. The CDR3 nucleotides read TGTGCCAGCAGCCCGACAGCTCACTATGGCTACACCTTC. Protein: CASSPTAHYGYTF. Full variable domain (remainder filled in from reference TRBV7-8 and TRBJ1-2): GAGVSQSPRYKVAKRGQDVALRCDPISGHVSLFWYQQALGQGPEFLTYFQNEAQLDKSGLPSDRFFAERPEGSVSTLKIQRTQQEDSAVYLCASSPTAHYGYTFGSGTRLTVV.

In its sample, this clonotype was seen many times. This rearrangement joins TRBV20-1 to TRBJ2-3; the D is unclear. Germline lookup yields CDR1 DFQATT and CDR2 SNEGSKA (reference sequence). V was shortened by 6 bases and J by 1 base, with 14 bases between the two germline ends. The CDR3 has 14 amino acids. The DNA of the CDR3 is TGCAGTGCAGAAACATTTGGAGGCACAGATACGCAGTATTTT. It codes for CSAETFGGTDTQYF.